This T cell receptor beta chain was recovered during a study of blood T cell repertoires in COVID-19. The data were produced by immunoSEQ multiplex PCR, yet TCRdb's version contains in-frame clones alone and is incomplete. This table holds some 130,000 clones, approximately 90% found once. From germline, CDR1 is MNHEY and CDR2 SVGAGI. This CDR3 spans 14 amino acids. The source material was peripheral blood. This clonotype originated in a man between 45 and 60 years old with acute or convalescent COVID-19. The chain has TRBV6-5 and TRBJ1-6; D may be TRBD1 (5 bases). The CDR3 DNA follows: TGTGCAGCGTGGTCTTATCAGGGAAATTCACCCCTCCACTTT. Translated: CAAWSYQGNSPLHF.